This T cell receptor (beta chain) appears in the sequencing data of a study of blood T cell repertoires in COVID-19. Study as a whole: Some COVID-19 samples were acute and others convalescent; all came from the United States, Italy and Spain. From T cells, B-cell-depleted T cells, or PBMCs came the material, which was cDNA or gDNA.

Authors' methods: Amplification from reference gene primers served as the basis for estimated nucleated cell counts. Profiling relied on immunoSEQ multiplex PCR, and the TCRdb table lists in-frame clones only, not all of them. V, J and clone size are taken as reported in that table, and D and trimming were inferred from the DNA itself. This table holds under 75,000 clones, 80% to 90% found once. This CDR3 comprises 15 residues. V was pared by 5 bases and J by 7 bases, with 15 bases between. The germline gives CDR1 SGHAT, CDR2 FQDESV (reference sequence). J is TRBJ1-6 and V is TRBV11-1, with D maybe TRBD1 (6 bases). Sequencing was carried out using peripheral blood. The sequence derives from a woman of 80 years or more with active COVID-19. CDR3 DNA: TGTGCCAGCAGCCAGACCGGGACACTAAATTCACCCCTCCACTTT. It translates to CASSQTGTLNSPLHF. Full variable domain (remainder filled in from reference TRBV11-1 and TRBJ1-6): EAEVAQSPRYKITEKSQAVAFWCDPISGHATLYWYRQILGQGPELLVQFQDESVVDDSQLPKDRFSAERLKGVDSTLKIQPAELGDSAMYLCASSQTGTLNSPLHFGNGTRLTVT.